The 3 T cell receptor beta chains below come from one sample, sequenced in a study of T cell responses to AZD1222 COVID-19 vaccine. The protocol was immunoSEQ multiplex PCR, while the TCRdb copy is restricted to in-frame clones and leaves out a portion. This sample has about 120,000 clones, with around 87% found just once. This specimen consisted of peripheral blood, obtained 28 days after the second AZD1222 dose. The source of these receptors is an adult who received the AZD1222 COVID-19 vaccine.

This chain joins TRBV6-2 or TRBV6-3 and TRBJ2-5; tentatively, D is TRBD1 (5 bases). In germline, CDR1 is MNHEY, CDR2 SVGEGT. V shed 5 bases and J shed 7 bases, with 26 bases lying between them. The CDR3 loop spans 17 amino acids. Written as DNA, the CDR3 is TGTGCCAGCAGTGGGTGGTTCAGGGCCCAGTCCCCAGGGACCCAGTACTTC. Amino acids: CASSGWFRAQSPGTQYF.

V gene TRBV5-5 combines with J gene TRBJ2-1; D might be TRBD1 (6 bases). CDR1 SGHKS and CDR2 YYEKEE come from the germline V gene (reference sequence). The CDR3 sequence is 14 residues long. The V end was cut by 5 bases, the J end by 7 bases, with 16 bases between. CDR3 nucleotide sequence: TGTGCCAGCAGTTTCGGACAGCTAGCTAATGAGCAGTTCTTC. Translation gives CASSFGQLANEQFF.

This chain links TRBV4-3 with TRBJ1-2; no firm D call. V was shortened by 0 bases and J by 7 bases, with 12 bases between the two germline ends. CDR3 length equals 14 residues. Germline CDR1 is LGHNA and CDR2 is YSLEER. The CDR3 nucleotides are TGCGCCAGCAGCCAAGAGGTGCGGGGAGGTGGCTACACCTTC. This encodes CASSQEVRGGGYTF.